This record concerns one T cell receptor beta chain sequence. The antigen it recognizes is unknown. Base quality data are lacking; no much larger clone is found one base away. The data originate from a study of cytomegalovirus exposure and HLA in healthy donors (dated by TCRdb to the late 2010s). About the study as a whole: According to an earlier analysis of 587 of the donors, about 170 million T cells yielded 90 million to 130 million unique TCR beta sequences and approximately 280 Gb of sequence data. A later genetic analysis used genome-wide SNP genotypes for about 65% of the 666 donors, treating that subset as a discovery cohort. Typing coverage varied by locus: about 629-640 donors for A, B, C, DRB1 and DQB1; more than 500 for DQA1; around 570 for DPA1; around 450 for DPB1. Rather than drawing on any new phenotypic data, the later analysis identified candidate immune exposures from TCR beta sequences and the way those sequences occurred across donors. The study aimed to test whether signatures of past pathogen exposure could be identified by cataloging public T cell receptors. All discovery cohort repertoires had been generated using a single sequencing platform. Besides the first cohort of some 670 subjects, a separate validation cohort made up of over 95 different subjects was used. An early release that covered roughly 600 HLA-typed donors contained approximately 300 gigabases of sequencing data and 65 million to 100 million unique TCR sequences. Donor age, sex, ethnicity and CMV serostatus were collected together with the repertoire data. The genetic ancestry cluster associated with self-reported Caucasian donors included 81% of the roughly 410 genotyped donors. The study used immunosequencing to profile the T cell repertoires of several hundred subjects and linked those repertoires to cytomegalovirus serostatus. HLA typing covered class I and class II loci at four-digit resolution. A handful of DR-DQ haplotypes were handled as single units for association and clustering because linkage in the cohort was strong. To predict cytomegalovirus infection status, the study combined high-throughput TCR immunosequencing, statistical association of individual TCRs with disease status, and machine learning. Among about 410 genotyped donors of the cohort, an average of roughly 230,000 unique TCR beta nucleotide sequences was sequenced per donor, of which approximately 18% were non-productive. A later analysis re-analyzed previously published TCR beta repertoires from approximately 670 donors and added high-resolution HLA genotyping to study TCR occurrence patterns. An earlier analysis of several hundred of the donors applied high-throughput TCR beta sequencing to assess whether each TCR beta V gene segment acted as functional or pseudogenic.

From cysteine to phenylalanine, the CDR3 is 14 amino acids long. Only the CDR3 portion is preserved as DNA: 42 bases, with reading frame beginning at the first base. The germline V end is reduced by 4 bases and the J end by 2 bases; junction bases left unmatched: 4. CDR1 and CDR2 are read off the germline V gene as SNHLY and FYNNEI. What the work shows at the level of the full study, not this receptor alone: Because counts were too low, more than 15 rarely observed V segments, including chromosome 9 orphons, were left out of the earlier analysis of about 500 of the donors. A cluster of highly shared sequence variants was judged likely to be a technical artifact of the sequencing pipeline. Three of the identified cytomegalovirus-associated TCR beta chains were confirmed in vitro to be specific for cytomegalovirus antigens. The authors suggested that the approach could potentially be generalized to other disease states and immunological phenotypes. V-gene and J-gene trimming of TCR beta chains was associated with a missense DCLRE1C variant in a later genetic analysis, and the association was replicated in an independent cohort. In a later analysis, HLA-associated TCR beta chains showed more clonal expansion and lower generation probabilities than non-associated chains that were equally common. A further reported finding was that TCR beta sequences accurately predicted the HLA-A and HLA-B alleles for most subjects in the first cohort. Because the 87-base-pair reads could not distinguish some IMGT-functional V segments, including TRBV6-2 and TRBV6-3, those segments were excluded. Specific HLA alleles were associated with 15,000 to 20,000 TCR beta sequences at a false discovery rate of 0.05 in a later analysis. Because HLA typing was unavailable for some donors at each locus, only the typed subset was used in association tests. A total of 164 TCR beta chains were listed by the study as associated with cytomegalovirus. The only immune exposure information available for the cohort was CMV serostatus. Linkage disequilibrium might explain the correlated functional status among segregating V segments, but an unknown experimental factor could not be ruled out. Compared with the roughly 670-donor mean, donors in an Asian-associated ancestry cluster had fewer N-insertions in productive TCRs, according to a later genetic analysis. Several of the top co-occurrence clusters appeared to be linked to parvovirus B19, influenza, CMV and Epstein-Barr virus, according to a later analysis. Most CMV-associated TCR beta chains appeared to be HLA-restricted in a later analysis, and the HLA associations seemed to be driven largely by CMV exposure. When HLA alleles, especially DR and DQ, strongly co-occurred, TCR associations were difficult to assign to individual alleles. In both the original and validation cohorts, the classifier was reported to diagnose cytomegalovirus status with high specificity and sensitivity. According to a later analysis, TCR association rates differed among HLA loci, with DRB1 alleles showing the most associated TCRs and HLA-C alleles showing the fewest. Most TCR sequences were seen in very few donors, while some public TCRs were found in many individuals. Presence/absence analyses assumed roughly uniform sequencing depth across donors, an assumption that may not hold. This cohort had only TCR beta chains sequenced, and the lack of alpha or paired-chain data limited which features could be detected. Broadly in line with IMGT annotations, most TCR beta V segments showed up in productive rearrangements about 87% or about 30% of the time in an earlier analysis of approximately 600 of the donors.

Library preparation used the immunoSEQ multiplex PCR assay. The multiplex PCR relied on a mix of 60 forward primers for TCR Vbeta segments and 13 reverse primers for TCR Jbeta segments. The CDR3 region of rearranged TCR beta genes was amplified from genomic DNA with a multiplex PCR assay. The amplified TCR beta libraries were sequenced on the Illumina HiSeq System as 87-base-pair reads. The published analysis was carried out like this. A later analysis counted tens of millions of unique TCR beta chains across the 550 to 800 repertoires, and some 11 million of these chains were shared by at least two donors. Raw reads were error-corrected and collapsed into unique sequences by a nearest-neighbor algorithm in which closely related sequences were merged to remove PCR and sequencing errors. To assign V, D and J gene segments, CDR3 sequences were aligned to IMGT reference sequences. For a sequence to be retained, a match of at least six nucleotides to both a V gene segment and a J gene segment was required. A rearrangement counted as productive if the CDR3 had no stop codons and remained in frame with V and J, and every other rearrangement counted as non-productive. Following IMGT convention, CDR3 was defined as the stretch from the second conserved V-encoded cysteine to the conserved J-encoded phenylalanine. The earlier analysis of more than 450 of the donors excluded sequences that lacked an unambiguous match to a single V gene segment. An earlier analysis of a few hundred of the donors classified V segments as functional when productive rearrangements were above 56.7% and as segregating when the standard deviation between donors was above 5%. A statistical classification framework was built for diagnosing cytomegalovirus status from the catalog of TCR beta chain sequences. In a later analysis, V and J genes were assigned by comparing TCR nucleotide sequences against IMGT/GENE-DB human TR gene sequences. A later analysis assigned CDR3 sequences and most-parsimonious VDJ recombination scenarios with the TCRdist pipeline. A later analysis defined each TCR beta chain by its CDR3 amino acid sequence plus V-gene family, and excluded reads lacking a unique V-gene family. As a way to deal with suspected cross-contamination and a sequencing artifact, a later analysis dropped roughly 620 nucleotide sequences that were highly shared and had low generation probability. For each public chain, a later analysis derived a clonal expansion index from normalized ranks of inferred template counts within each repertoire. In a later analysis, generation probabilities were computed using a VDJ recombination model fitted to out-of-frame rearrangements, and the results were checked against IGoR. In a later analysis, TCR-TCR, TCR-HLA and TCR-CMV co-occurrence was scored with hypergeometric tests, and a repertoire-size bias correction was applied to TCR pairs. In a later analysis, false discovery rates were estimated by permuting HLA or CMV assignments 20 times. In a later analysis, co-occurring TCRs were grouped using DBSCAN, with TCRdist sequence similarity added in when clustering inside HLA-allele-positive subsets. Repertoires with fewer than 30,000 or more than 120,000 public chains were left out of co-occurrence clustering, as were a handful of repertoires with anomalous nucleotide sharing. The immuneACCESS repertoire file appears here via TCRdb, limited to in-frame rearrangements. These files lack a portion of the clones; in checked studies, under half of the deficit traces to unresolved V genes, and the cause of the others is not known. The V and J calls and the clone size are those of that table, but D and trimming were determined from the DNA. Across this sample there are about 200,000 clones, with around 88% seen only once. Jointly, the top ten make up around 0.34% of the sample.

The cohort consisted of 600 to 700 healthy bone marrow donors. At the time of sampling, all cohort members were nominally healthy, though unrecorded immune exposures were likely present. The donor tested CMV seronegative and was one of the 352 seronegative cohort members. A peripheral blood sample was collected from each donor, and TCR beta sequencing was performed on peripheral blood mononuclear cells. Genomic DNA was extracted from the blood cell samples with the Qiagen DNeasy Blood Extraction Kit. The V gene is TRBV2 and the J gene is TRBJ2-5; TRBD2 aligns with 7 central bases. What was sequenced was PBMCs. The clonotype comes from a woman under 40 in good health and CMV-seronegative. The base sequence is TGTGCCAGCAGTGGCACTAGCGAGCAAGAGACCCAGTACTTC. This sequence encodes CASSGTSEQETQYF.